This T cell receptor beta chain derives from a study of blood T cell repertoires in COVID-19 (dated by TCRdb to 2020 to 2021). The study in broad terms: Samples from collaborators originated in the United States, Italy and Spain and spanned both the acute and convalescent phases of COVID-19. The prospective study material was composed of cDNA or gDNA derived from T cells, B-cell-depleted T cells, or PBMCs. Deeply sampled blood TCRbeta repertoires from subjects exposed to, actively infected with, or recovered from COVID-19 were included in the dataset. A freely available public database, intended as a resource for researchers studying the immune response to SARS-CoV-2, is where the repertoires were released. Samples came from the ongoing ImmuneRACE study (first 160 participants) plus 1,254 subjects from 6 global collaborators. A de-identified subject ID, COVID-19 status, age in years and sex were almost always included in the sample metadata. Where available, HLA class I and class II types were taken from metadata supplied by the sample provider and were not determined by assay-based typing. Study-level results and caveats: The amount of clinical and demographic metadata varied by source and participant and was provided uncurated.

TCRbeta CDR3 regions were amplified from genomic DNA by means of the immunoSEQ Assay, a bias-controlled multiplex PCR. The authors processed their data as follows. The number of nucleated cells in each sample was estimated from the amplification of reference gene primers within the assay. Sequence reads were collapsed and filtered to measure the absolute abundance of every unique TCRbeta CDR3 rearrangement. For each sample, productive Simpson clonality was calculated as the square root of Simpson's diversity index across productive rearrangements. TCRdb retrieved this table from immuneACCESS and kept in-frame rearrangements only. Not all clones are present; in checked studies, unresolved V genes account for under half, and no reason is known for the remainder. The V and J calls and clone size are taken from that table; D and trimming were inferred from the DNA. For this sample there are some 130,000 clones; about 87% appear just once. The ten largest clones capture approximately 45% of the sample.

Each collaborating institution followed its own protocols to collect whole blood in K2EDTA tubes. For TCRbeta analysis, collaborator samples were shipped as frozen whole blood, as isolated PBMCs, or as DNA extracted from either sample type. According to the germline V gene (reference sequence), CDR1 reads LNHDA and CDR2 reads SQIVND. The CDR3 measures 15 amino acids from cysteine to phenylalanine. The sequence is cut down to CDR3 DNA, 45 bases in frame from base 1. Cut back by 8 bases and 5 bases, the V and J ends lie 19 bases apart. There are a few counts of this clone. Its antigen remains undetermined. No much larger clonotype is one base removed from it; base qualities were not supplied.

Input material: peripheral blood. The sequence is built from TRBV19 and TRBJ1-5, with no D gene named confidently. The TCR was taken from a human donor in a cohort sampled during active COVID-19. CDR3 region: CASGRLSRRDQPQHF. Here is the DNA: TGTGCCAGTGGGAGACTAAGCAGGAGGGATCAGCCCCAGCATTTT.